These 19 T cell receptor beta chains originate from one sample sequenced in a study of cytomegalovirus exposure and HLA in healthy donors (dated by TCRdb to 2015 to 2018). The library was obtained by the immunoSEQ multiplex PCR assay. For the multiplex PCR, a mixture combining 60 forward primers for TCR Vbeta segments and 13 reverse primers for TCR Jbeta segments was used. TCRdb limited this immuneACCESS table to in-frame rearrangements with V and J called. A share of clones is missing; checked studies link under half to unresolved V genes, and the rest is unexplained. The sample includes some 200,000 clones, with over 9.5% observed a single time. 7.5% to 10% of the sample comes from the top ten. The specimen was PBMCs. Receptor source: a man in his fifties in good health and CMV-seropositive.

This clone has a handful of counts. This sequence joins TRBV5-1 and TRBJ2-1; D uncertain. Trimming pared 3 bases from V and 5 bases from J, leaving 9 bases between. The CDR3 length is 13 residues. CDR1 and CDR2 (germline): SGHRS, YFSETQ. The CDR3 loop reads CASSSLLNNEQFF. CDR3 in DNA: TGCGCCAGCAGCTCCTTATTAAACAATGAGCAGTTCTTC.

This chain uses TRBV7-9 with TRBJ1-4; weak D call: TRBD1 (6 bases). V was shortened by 0 bases and J by 4 bases, with 12 bases between the two germline ends. The CDR3 covers 16 residues. Germline assignment: CDR1 SEHNR and CDR2 FQNEAQ (reference sequence). The CDR3 region has the DNA TGTGCCAGCAGCTTAGCCCACAGGGCCTTTAATGAAAAACTGTTTTTT. Translating it yields CASSLAHRAFNEKLFF.

This clone appeared a few times. The chain couples TRBV12-5 to TRBJ2-1, with TRBD2 identical over 8 bases. The trim removed 0 bases at V and 5 bases at J, leaving 15 bases unmatched. The CDR3 covers 19 residues. The V gene's germline CDR1 is LGHNT and CDR2 FRNRAP. CDR3 loop: CASGLVPPPGGAVDNEQFF. DNA of the CDR3: TGTGCTAGTGGTTTGGTACCCCCACCCGGGGGGGCGGTCGACAATGAGCAGTTCTTC.

V usage is TRBV30 and J usage is TRBJ1-5; D not resolved. The CDR3 is 14 residues long. V lost 0 bases to trimming and J lost 3 bases, with 9 bases between them. The germline V gene has CDR1 GTSNPN and CDR2 SVGIG (reference sequence). As DNA, the CDR3 is TGTGCCTGGAGTGTAAGAGGGAACAATCAGCCCCAGCATTTT. Translating gives CAWSVRGNNQPQHF.

This clone was seen only a few times. The CDR3 DNA reads TGTGCCAGCAGCCACGGGTCGGGTGGCGAAAAACTGTTTTTT. This encodes CASSHGSGGEKLFF. This chain connects TRBV7-9 to TRBJ1-4; D is unresolved. The CDR3 has 14 amino acids. Trimming removed 5 bases from V and 8 bases from J, with 15 bases in between. The V gene's germline CDR1 is SEHNR and CDR2 FQNEAQ (reference sequence). The variable domain in full, completed from reference TRBV7-9 and TRBJ1-4, reads DTGVSQNPRHKITKRGQNVTFRCDPISEHNRLYWYRQTLGQGPEFLTYFQNEAQLEKSRLLSDRFSAERPKGSFSTLEIQRTEQGDSAMYLCASSHGSGGEKLFFGSGTQLSVL.

The chain combines TRBV2 with TRBJ2-2, with TRBD2 identical over 15 bases. CDR3 length: 17 residues. Per germline, CDR1 SNHLY and CDR2 FYNNEI. With V trimmed by 7 bases and J by 2 bases, 5 bases remained unmatched. CDR3 nucleotide sequence: TGTGCCAGCACCCGGACTAGCGGGGGGGCTAACACCGGGGAGCTGTTTTTT. Amino acids: CASTRTSGGANTGELFF.

As to this clone: An end of the junction differs from the germline gene, which may be a read error. The chain joins TRBV28 to TRBJ1-1; D gene uncertain. The germline CDR1 and CDR2 sequences are MDHEN and SYDVKM. The CDR3 has 10 residues. The DNA of the CDR3 is TGTGACAGCCGCGATACTGAAGCTTTCTTT. This encodes CDSRDTEAFF.

The chain is built from TRBV6-6 and TRBJ2-3; the match to TRBD1 covers 10 bases. CDR3 size: 15 residues. Germline CDR1 MNHNY, CDR2 SVGAGI (reference sequence). J lost 5 bases, V lost 0 bases, and 2 bases had no gene match. As DNA, the CDR3 is TGTGCCAGCAGTTACTCGGGACAGGGGAGAGATACGCAGTATTTT. This encodes CASSYSGQGRDTQYF.

The chain combines TRBV9 with TRBJ1-2; 7 bases agree with TRBD1. Per germline, CDR1 SGDLS and CDR2 YYNGEE. The CDR3 runs 15 residues. The J segment lost 0 bases and the V segment lost 0 bases, leaving 2 bases of the junction unmatched. CDR3 sequence reads: CASSVAGTANYGYTF. The CDR3 DNA reads as TGTGCCAGCAGCGTAGCGGGGACAGCTAACTATGGCTACACCTTC.

This clone was counted between two and nine times. The chain joins TRBV11-3 to TRBJ2-3; 8 bases fit TRBD2. Germline CDR1 is SGHNT and CDR2 is YENEEA. CDR3 length: 14 residues. With V trimmed by 3 bases and J by 4 bases, 3 bases remained unmatched. DNA of the CDR3: TGTGCCAGCAGCTTCGGGACTAGTTCAGATACGCAGTATTTT. This codes for CASSFGTSSDTQYF.

This clone was seen a few times. This chain links TRBV7-8 with TRBJ2-7, with 7 bases fitting TRBD1. This CDR3 spans 14 amino acids. Germline CDR1 is SGHVS and CDR2 is FQNEAQ. V lost 1 base and J lost 0; bases outside the gene matches: 0. Here the CDR3 DNA reads TGTGCCAGCAGCTTAGGGGACAGCTCCTACGAGCAGTACGTC. Its translation: CASSLGDSSYEQYV.

The CDR3 DNA is TGTGCCAGTAGTATGTTCAACCAGGGGGCAAATCCTTCACCCCTCCACTTT. Protein: CASSMFNQGANPSPLHF. The rearrangement links TRBV19 to TRBJ1-6, with 8 bases lining up with TRBD1. V was clipped by 3 bases and J by 9 bases; unmatched bases: 13. Per germline, CDR1 LNHDA and CDR2 SQIVND (reference sequence). This CDR3 is built from 17 residues.

The CDR3: CASSVVGAEQFF. CDR3 nucleotide sequence: TGTGCCAGCAGCGTAGTGGGGGCGGAGCAGTTCTTC. The rearrangement joins TRBV9 to TRBJ2-1, with D possibly matching TRBD1 (6 bases). The CDR3 extends over 12 amino acids. The germline CDR1 and CDR2 sequences are SGDLS and YYNGEE. Trimming left V 0 bases short and J 10 bases short, with 8 bases between.

This clone has just a few counts. This chain joins TRBV19 and TRBJ2-7; D perhaps matches TRBD1 (6 bases). The CDR3 sequence is 13 residues long. Germline loops: CDR1 LNHDA, CDR2 SQIVND (reference sequence). Deletions cut 6 bases from V and 1 base from J, with 10 bases between. CDR3: CASSRGQSYEQYF. In DNA, the CDR3 is TGTGCCAGTAGCCGGGGACAATCCTACGAGCAGTACTTC.

This clone was recorded a few times. The chain combines TRBV7-9 with TRBJ2-7; tentatively, D is TRBD1 (5 bases). CDR1 is SEHNR and CDR2 is FQNEAQ in the germline V gene (reference sequence). CDR3 size: 13 residues. V lost 7 bases and J 2 bases, leaving 12 bases between the germline ends. CDR3 sequence: CASNAGWAYEQYF. DNA for the CDR3: TGTGCCAGCAATGCAGGGTGGGCCTACGAGCAGTACTTC. Drawing the rest from reference TRBV7-9 and TRBJ2-7, the complete variable domain is DTGVSQNPRHKITKRGQNVTFRCDPISEHNRLYWYRQTLGQGPEFLTYFQNEAQLEKSRLLSDRFSAERPKGSFSTLEIQRTEQGDSAMYLCASNAGWAYEQYFGPGTRLTVT.

This clone showed up just a few times. The rearrangement joins TRBV15 to TRBJ1-6; 9 nucleotides align to TRBD1. J gave up 7 bases and V 3 bases, and 7 bases lay outside the gene matches. CDR1 is LNHNV and CDR2 is YYDKDF in the germline V gene (reference sequence). The CDR3 spans 16 residues. The CDR3 DNA reads TGTGCCACCAGCAGGGGAGCCGGGACAGGGAATTCACCCCTCCACTTT. Translation gives CATSRGAGTGNSPLHF.

The sample holds a few counts of this clone. The CDR3 coding sequence is TGTGCCAGCAGCTTGGTGGACAGCGATAATTCACCCCTCCACTTT. Protein product: CASSLVDSDNSPLHF. The chain couples TRBV5-6 to TRBJ1-6; tentative D call: TRBD1 (6 bases). Trimming cost V 0 bases and J 5 bases, with 9 bases left between them. Germline V lookup: CDR1 SGHDT, CDR2 YYEEEE. This CDR3 has 15 amino acids.

This chain joins TRBV28 and TRBJ1-6, with 9 bases matching TRBD1. The CDR3 is made up of 15 amino acids. V shed 5 bases, J shed 9 bases, and the junction held 8 bases outside the gene matches. In germline, CDR1 is MDHEN, CDR2 SYDVKM. CDR3 DNA sequence: TGTGCCAGCAGTCTGGGACAGGGAATCCGTTCACCCCTCCACTTT. This gives the protein CASSLGQGIRSPLHF.

This clone has more than one count but fewer than ten. The chain couples TRBV27 to TRBJ1-1; possible D gene TRBD1, 6 bases. Germline assignment: CDR1 MNHEY and CDR2 SMNVEV (reference sequence). Trimming removed 2 bases at V and 5 bases at J, with 9 bases between. The CDR3 runs to 13 residues. Here the CDR3 reads CASSLTGSTEAFF. The CDR3 DNA is TGTGCCAGCAGTTTAACAGGGAGTACTGAAGCTTTCTTT.